The TCR beta chain described here comes from a study of T cell responses to AZD1222 COVID-19 vaccine. Study-level points and caveats: Of the AZD1222 recipients, only 5 or 6 were seropositive at baseline.

V was shortened by 4 bases and J by 4 bases, with 8 bases between the two germline ends. Per germline, CDR1 SEHNR and CDR2 FQNEAQ (reference sequence). The CDR3 extends over 12 amino acids. Measured with immunoSEQ multiplex PCR; TCRdb has only the in-frame clones, and not every one. The repertoire holds roughly 110,000 clones, with around nine tenths as singletons. Comments on this clone: The antigen is not known.

The V and J genes are TRBV7-9 and TRBJ2-7; D perhaps matches TRBD1 (6 bases). This receptor was identified in an adult in good health. The source was peripheral blood, collected on day 0 of AZD1222 vaccination. The CDR3 DNA follows: TGTGCCAGCAGCTACGGACAGTACGAGCAGTACTTC. Protein product: CASSYGQYEQYF.